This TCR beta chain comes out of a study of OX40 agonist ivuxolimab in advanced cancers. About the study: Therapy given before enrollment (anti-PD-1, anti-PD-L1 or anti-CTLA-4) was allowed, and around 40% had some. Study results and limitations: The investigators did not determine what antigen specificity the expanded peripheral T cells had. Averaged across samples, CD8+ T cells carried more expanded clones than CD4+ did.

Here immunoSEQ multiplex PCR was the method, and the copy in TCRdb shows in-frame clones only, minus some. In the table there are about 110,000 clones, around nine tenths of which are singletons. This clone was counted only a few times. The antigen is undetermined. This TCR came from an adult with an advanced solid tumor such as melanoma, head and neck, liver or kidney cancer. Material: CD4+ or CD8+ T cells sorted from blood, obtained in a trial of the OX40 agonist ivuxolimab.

CDR3 nucleotide sequence: TGTGCCAGCAGTTACTCCGGTCAGGGGGCCCGGGGGGGCTACACCTTC. Its protein is CASSYSGQGARGGYTF. The chain uses TRBV6-5 and TRBJ1-2, with 8 nucleotides matching TRBD1. The germline V gene encodes CDR1 MNHEY and CDR2 SVGAGI. V was pared by 0 bases and J by 8 bases, with 11 bases of the junction left unmatched. The CDR3 has 16 residues.